A single sample is the source of the 15 T cell receptor beta chains below, sequenced in a study of technical replicates of blood from several donors. Profiled with immunoSEQ multiplex PCR; TCRdb holds only in-frame clones, not every one. The repertoire consists of roughly 80,000 clones, with 75% to 90% occurring once and the leading ten covering 0.35% to 0.45%. Sequencing used T cells isolated from PBMCs. The receptors originated from a human donor in good health.

The rearrangement joins TRBV13 to TRBJ2-5; 11 bases agree with TRBD1. This CDR3 has 15 amino acids. CDR1 and CDR2 from the germline V gene are PRHDT and FYEKMQ (reference sequence). Unmatched junction bases numbered 5, after V lost 4 bases and J lost 4 bases. CDR3 amino acids: CASSSGQGAGETQYF. The CDR3 DNA follows: TGTGCCAGCAGCTCAGGACAGGGGGCAGGAGAGACCCAGTACTTC.

The chain uses TRBV7-9 and TRBJ1-1, with TRBD1 identical over 8 bases. Trimming removed 5 bases from V and 10 bases from J; junction bases left unmatched: 3. From germline, CDR1 is SEHNR and CDR2 FQNEAQ (reference sequence). The CDR3 runs to 11 residues. CDR3 nucleotides: TGTGCCAGCAGCCCCGACAGGGGAGCTTTCTTT. It yields the protein CASSPDRGAFF. Full variable domain (outside the CDR3, taken from reference TRBV7-9 and TRBJ1-1): DTGVSQNPRHKITKRGQNVTFRCDPISEHNRLYWYRQTLGQGPEFLTYFQNEAQLEKSRLLSDRFSAERPKGSFSTLEIQRTEQGDSAMYLCASSPDRGAFFGQGTRLTVV.

The chain carries TRBV7-2 and TRBJ2-5; D unresolved. In germline, CDR1 is SGHTA, CDR2 FQGNSA. CDR3 length equals 16 residues. The ends were cut back, 5 bases at V and 1 base at J, with 17 bases in the middle. CDR3 nucleotides: TGTGCCAGCAGCCTATGGGCCACCCAAGTCCAAGAGACCCAGTACTTC. Translating it yields CASSLWATQVQETQYF.

V and J are TRBV7-2 and TRBJ2-7; 10 bases are a match to TRBD2. Trimming cost V 6 bases and J 4 bases; bases outside gene matches: 6. Germline loops: CDR1 SGHTA, CDR2 FQGNSA. The CDR3 runs 14 residues. The CDR3 nucleotides read TGTGCCAGCAGTCGGGCTAGCGGGAGTTACGAGCAGTACTTC. This sequence encodes CASSRASGSYEQYF.

This chain uses TRBV4-1 with TRBJ2-3; D gene unclear. This CDR3 contains 15 residues. The germline gives CDR1 MGHRA, CDR2 YSYEKL. The V end was cut by 2 bases, the J end by 3 bases, with 12 bases between. CDR3 residues: CASSQLGLITDTQYF. The CDR3 DNA reads TGCGCCAGCAGCCAACTAGGTCTCATTACAGATACGCAGTATTTT.

The chain has TRBV7-6 and TRBJ2-7, with D tentatively TRBD1 (6 bases). The germline gives CDR1 SGHVS, CDR2 FNYEAQ. The CDR3 extends over 16 amino acids. V lost 5 bases, J lost 1 base, and 18 bases lay in between. The CDR3 protein is CASSLNDRLLSYEQYF. The CDR3 DNA follows: TGTGCCAGCAGCCTCAACGACAGGCTATTATCCTACGAGCAGTACTTC.

This chain uses TRBV2 with TRBJ2-2, with 8 bases lining up with TRBD1. CDR1 is SNHLY, CDR2 FYNNEI, per germline. The length of the CDR3 is 13 residues. Losses at the gene ends were 6 bases for V and 6 bases for J; bases not matched to a gene: 3. The CDR3 DNA sequence: TGTGCCAGCAGAACAGGGGGTCCCGGGGAGCTGTTTTTT. This encodes CASRTGGPGELFF.

The gene calls are TRBV7-9 and TRBJ2-2; D not certain. V lost 2 bases, J lost 7 bases, and 5 bases lay in between. Germline-derived CDR1 and CDR2 are SEHNR and FQNEAQ (reference sequence). The CDR3 length is 12 residues. The CDR3 is CASSLFGGELFF. The CDR3 nucleotides read TGTGCCAGCAGCTTATTCGGCGGGGAGCTGTTTTTT. The whole variable domain, remainder taken from reference TRBV7-9 and TRBJ2-2, is DTGVSQNPRHKITKRGQNVTFRCDPISEHNRLYWYRQTLGQGPEFLTYFQNEAQLEKSRLLSDRFSAERPKGSFSTLEIQRTEQGDSAMYLCASSLFGGELFFGEGSRLTVL.

In its sample, this clone was seen once. The chain recombines TRBV6-4 with TRBJ1-2; TRBD1 is a possible D gene (6 bases). Per the germline V gene, CDR1 is MRHNA and CDR2 is SNTAGT. CDR3 length: 14 amino acids. Trimming shortened V by 6 bases and J by 8 bases, and 19 bases separated the two germline ends. The CDR3 loop is CASSATDSLGGYTF. The CDR3 DNA sequence: TGTGCCAGCAGCGCTACGGACAGTCTGGGGGGCTACACCTTC.

V and J are TRBV7-3 and TRBJ2-1, with D possibly being TRBD2 (7 bases). The V gene's germline CDR1 is SGHTA and CDR2 FQGTGA. V shed 2 bases and J shed 5 bases, with 13 bases lying between them. The CDR3 has 15 residues. The CDR3 nucleotides read TGTGCCAGCAGCTTATGGGGGGGCCCCAACAATGAGCAGTTCTTC. This sequence encodes CASSLWGGPNNEQFF.

This clone was counted a few times. The chain links TRBV7-9 to TRBJ1-5; possible D gene TRBD1, 5 bases. From germline, CDR1 is SEHNR and CDR2 FQNEAQ (reference sequence). V was cut by 8 bases and J by 4 bases, with 9 bases left in between. The CDR3 is 12 residues long. CDR3 DNA: TGTGCCAGCCAAGGGGCGAATCAGCCCCAGCATTTT. Protein product: CASQGANQPQHF.

The rearrangement links TRBV25-1 to TRBJ2-1; the D gene is possibly TRBD1 (7 bases). Germline lookup yields CDR1 MGHDK and CDR2 SYGVNS. Trimming took off 3 bases at V and 0 bases at J, with 18 bases between the two ends. This CDR3 comprises 18 residues. The CDR3 loop reads CASSDDRAGGVSYNEQFF. DNA of the CDR3: TGTGCCAGCAGTGATGACAGGGCTGGAGGGGTCTCCTACAATGAGCAGTTCTTC.

This rearrangement joins TRBV7-2 to TRBJ1-1; D unresolved. V lost 7 bases and J lost 5, with 8 bases in between. The CDR3 spans 11 residues. CDR1 is SGHTA, CDR2 FQGNSA, per germline. The CDR3 loop is CASTGKTEAFF. CDR3 bases: TGTGCCAGCACCGGTAAGACTGAAGCTTTCTTT.

This chain connects TRBV7-2 to TRBJ1-1; D is uncertain. This CDR3 spans 15 amino acids. Germline CDR1 is SGHTA and CDR2 is FQGNSA. V was trimmed by 1 base and J by 0 bases, leaving 9 bases between them. CDR3 protein: CASSLGHTMNTEAFF. The DNA of the CDR3 is TGTGCCAGCAGCTTAGGGCACACTATGAACACTGAAGCTTTCTTT.

The J gene is TRBJ2-1, the V gene TRBV5-8, with 7 bases fitting TRBD1. The CDR3 covers 15 residues. V gave up 5 bases and J gave up 5 bases; unmatched junction bases: 10. In germline, CDR1 is SGHTS, CDR2 YDEGEE. The CDR3, as DNA: TGTGCCAGCAGTATAATAGGGGACAGTAACAATGAGCAGTTCTTC. This encodes CASSIIGDSNNEQFF.